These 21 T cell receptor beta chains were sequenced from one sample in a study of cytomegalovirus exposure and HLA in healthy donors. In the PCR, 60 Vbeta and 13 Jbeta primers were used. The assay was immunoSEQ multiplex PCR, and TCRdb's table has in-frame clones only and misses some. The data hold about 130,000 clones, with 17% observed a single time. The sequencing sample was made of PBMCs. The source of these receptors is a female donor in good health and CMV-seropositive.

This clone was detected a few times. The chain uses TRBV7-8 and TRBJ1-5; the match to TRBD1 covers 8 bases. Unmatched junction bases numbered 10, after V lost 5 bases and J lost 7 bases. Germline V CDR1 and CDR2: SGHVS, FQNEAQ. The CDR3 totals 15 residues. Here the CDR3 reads CASSRRTGIFQPQHF. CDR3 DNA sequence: TGTGCCAGCAGCAGGAGGACAGGGATTTTCCAGCCCCAGCATTTT.

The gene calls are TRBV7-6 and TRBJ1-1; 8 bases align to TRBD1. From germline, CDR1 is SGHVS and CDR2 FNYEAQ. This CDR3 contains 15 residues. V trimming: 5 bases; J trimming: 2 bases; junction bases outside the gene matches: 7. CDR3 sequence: CASSASGTGNTEAFF. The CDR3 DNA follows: TGTGCCAGCAGCGCGTCCGGGACAGGAAACACTGAAGCTTTCTTT. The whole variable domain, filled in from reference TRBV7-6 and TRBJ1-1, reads GAGVSQSPRYKVTKRGQDVALRCDPISGHVSLYWYRQALGQGPEFLTYFNYEAQQDKSGLPNDRFSAERPEGSISTLTIQRTEQRDSAMYRCASSASGTGNTEAFFGQGTRLTVV.

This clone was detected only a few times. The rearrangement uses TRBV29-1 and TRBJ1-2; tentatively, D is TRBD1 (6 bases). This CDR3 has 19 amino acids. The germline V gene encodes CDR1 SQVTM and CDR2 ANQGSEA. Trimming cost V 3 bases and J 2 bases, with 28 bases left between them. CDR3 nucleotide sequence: TGCAGCGTTGACGGGTTGCTTGGCGCAGGGGCTGTATCAAACTATGGCTACACCTTC. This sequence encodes CSVDGLLGAGAVSNYGYTF.

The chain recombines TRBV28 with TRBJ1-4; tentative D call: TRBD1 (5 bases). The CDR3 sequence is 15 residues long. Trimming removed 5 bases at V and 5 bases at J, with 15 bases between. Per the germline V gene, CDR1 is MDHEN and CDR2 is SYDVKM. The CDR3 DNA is TGTGCCAGCAGTCCCTTGCGGGGGGAGAATGAAAAACTGTTTTTT. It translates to CASSPLRGENEKLFF.

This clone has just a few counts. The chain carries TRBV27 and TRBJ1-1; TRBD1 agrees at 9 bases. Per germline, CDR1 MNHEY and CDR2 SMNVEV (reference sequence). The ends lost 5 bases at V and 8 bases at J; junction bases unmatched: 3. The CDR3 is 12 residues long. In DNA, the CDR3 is TGTGCCAGCAGTACAGGGGGCAGGGAAGCTTTCTTT. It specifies CASSTGGREAFF.

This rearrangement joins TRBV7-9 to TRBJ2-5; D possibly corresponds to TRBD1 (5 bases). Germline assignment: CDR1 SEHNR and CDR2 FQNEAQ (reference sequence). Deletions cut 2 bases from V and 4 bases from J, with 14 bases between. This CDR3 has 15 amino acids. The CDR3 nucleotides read TGTGCCAGCAGCTTACCCTCCTGGCAGGGAGAGACCCAGTACTTC. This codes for CASSLPSWQGETQYF.

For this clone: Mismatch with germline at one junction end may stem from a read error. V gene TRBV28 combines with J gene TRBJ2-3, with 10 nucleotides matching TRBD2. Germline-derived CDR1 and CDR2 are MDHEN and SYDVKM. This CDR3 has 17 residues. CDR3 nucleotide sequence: TGTGCCAGCAGTCTCAACAGACTAGCGGGCCGCACAGATGCGCAGTATTTT. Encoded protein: CASSLNRLAGRTDAQYF. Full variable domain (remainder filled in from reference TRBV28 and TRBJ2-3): DVKVTQSSRYLVKRTGEKVFLECVQDMDHENMFWYRQDPGLGLRLIYFSYDVKMKEKGDIPEGYSVSREKKERFSLILESASTNQTSMYLCASSLNRLAGRTDAQYFGPGTRLTVL.

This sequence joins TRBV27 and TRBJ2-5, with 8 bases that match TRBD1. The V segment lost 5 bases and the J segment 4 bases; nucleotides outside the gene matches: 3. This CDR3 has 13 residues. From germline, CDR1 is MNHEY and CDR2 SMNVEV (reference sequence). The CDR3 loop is CASSPGGVETQYF. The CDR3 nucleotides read TGTGCCAGCAGTCCAGGGGGCGTAGAGACCCAGTACTTC.

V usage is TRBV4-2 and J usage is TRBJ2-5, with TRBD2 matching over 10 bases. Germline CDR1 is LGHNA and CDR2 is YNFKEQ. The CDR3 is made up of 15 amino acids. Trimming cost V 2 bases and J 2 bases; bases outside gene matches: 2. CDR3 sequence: CASSQQLAGQETQYF. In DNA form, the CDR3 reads TGTGCCAGCAGCCAACAACTAGCGGGGCAAGAGACCCAGTACTTC.

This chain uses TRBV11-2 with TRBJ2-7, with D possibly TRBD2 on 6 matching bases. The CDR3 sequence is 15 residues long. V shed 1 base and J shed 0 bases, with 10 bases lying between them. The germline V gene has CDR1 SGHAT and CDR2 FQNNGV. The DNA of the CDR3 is TGTGCCAGCAGCTTAGTTGGCGGGATCTCCTACGAGCAGTACTTC. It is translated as CASSLVGGISYEQYF.

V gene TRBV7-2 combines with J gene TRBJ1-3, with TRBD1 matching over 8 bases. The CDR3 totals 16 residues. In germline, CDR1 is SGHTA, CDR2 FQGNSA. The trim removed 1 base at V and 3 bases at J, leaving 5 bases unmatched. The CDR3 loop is CASSLVSRGRGNTIYF. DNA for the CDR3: TGTGCCAGCAGCTTAGTTTCCAGGGGGCGTGGAAACACCATATATTTT.

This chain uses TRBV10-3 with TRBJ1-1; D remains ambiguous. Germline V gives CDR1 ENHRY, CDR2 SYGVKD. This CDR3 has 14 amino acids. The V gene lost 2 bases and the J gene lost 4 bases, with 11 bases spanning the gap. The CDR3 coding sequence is TGTGCCATCAGTGAGCCTAGTACGACCACTGAAGCTTTCTTT. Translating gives CAISEPSTTTEAFF.

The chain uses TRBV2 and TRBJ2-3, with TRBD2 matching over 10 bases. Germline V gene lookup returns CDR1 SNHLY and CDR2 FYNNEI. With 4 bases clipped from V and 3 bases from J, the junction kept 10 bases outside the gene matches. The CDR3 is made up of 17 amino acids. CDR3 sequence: CASSVRRASGGTDTQYF. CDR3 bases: TGTGCCAGCAGTGTTCGTCGGGCTAGCGGGGGAACAGATACGCAGTATTTT.

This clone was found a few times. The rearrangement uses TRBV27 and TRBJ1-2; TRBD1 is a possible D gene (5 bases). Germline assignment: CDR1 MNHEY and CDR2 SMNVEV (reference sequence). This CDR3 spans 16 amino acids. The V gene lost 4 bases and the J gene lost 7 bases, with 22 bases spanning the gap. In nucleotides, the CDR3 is TGTGCCAGCAGTTCACTTCCAATCCGGGGGAGGTCTGGCTACACCTTC. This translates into CASSSLPIRGRSGYTF.

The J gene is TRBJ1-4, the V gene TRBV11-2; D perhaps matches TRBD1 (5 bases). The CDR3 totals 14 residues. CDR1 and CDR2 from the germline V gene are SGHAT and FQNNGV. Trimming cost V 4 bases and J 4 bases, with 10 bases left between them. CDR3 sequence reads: CASSWTWDNEKLFF. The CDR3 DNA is TGTGCCAGCAGCTGGACATGGGATAATGAAAAACTGTTTTTT.

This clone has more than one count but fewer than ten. CDR3 residues: CASSQGTGGRYEQYF. The CDR3 DNA follows: TGCGCCAGCAGCCAAGGTACAGGGGGTCGCTACGAGCAGTACTTC. The V call is TRBV4-1, the J call TRBJ2-7, with 8 bases lining up with TRBD1. The CDR3 runs to 15 residues. The germline CDR1 and CDR2 sequences are MGHRA and YSYEKL. Trimming cost V 1 base and J 3 bases; bases outside gene matches: 5.

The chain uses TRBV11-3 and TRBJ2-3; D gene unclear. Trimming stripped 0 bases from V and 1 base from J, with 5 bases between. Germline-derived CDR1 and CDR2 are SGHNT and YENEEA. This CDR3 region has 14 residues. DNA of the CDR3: TGTGCCAGCAGCTTAGAATCGGGCACAGATACGCAGTATTTT. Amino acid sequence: CASSLESGTDTQYF.

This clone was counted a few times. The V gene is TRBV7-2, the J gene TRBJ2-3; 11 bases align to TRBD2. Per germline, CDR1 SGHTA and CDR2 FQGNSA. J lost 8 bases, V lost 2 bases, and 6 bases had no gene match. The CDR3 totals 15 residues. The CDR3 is CASSLNSGGAATQYF. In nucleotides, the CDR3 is TGTGCCAGCAGCTTAAATAGCGGGGGGGCGGCTACGCAGTATTTT.

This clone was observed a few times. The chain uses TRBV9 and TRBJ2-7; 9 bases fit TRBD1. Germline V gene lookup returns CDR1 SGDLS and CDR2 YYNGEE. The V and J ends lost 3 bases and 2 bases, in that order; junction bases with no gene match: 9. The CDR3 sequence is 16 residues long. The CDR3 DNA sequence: TGTGCCAGCAGCGCAACCCCCGGGACAGGGACCTACGAGCAGTACTTC. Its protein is CASSATPGTGTYEQYF.

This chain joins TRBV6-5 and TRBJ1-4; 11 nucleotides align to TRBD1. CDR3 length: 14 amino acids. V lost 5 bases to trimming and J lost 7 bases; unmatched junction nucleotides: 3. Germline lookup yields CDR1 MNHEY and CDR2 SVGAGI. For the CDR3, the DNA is TGTGCCAGCAGTCGGACAGGGGGCAGTGAAAAACTGTTTTTT. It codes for CASSRTGGSEKLFF.

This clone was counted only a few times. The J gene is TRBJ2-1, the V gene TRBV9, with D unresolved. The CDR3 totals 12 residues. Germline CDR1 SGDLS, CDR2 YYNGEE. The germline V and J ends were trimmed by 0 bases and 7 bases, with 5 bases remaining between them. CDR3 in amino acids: CASSVGINEQFF. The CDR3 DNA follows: TGTGCCAGCAGCGTAGGTATAAATGAGCAGTTCTTC.